Following are 10 T cell receptor beta chains from one sample sequenced in a study of blood T cell repertoires in COVID-19. Measured with immunoSEQ multiplex PCR; TCRdb has only the in-frame clones, and not every one. Counted here are under 80,000 clones, around 87% occurring once; the ten biggest clones make up less than 8%. Specimen: peripheral blood. The receptor set was obtained from a man aged 60 to 75 with acute or convalescent COVID-19.

This sequence joins TRBV6-6 and TRBJ1-2; 9 nucleotides line up with TRBD1. In germline, CDR1 is MNHNY, CDR2 SVGAGI (reference sequence). The J segment lost 6 bases and the V segment lost 5 bases, leaving 19 bases of the junction unmatched. The CDR3 spans 18 residues. DNA for the CDR3: TGTGCCAGCAGTCAAACTCAGGGAACACAGGGGGCGTCAAATGGCTACACCTTC. It translates to CASSQTQGTQGASNGYTF.

The chain carries TRBV9 and TRBJ1-3, with 9 bases that match TRBD1. This CDR3 is 17 amino acids long. J gave up 4 bases and V 2 bases, and 10 bases lay outside the gene matches. Germline V CDR1 and CDR2: SGDLS, YYNGEE. DNA of the CDR3: TGTGCCAGCAGCGTGCGACGGGACAGGGAGGACGGAAACACCATATATTTT. This translates into CASSVRRDREDGNTIYF.

This chain uses TRBV19 with TRBJ1-6; D gene uncertain. V was clipped by 3 bases and J by 7 bases, with 4 bases between them. The CDR3 sequence is 12 residues long. Germline values: CDR1 LNHDA, CDR2 SQIVND (reference sequence). In nucleotides, the CDR3 is TGTGCCAGTAGTATGGAGAATTCACCCCTCCACTTT. As protein: CASSMENSPLHF.

The rearrangement joins TRBV21-1 to TRBJ1-6. TRBV21-1 is noted as a pseudogene. The CDR3 is 15 amino acids. Here the CDR3 reads CASSKDAGEGSPLHF. The DNA for the CDR3 is TGTGCCAGCAGCAAAGACGCAGGGGAGGGTTCACCCCTCCACTTT.

V and J are TRBV30 and TRBJ2-7, with TRBD2 matching 9 bases. Germline V gene lookup returns CDR1 GTSNPN and CDR2 SVGIG (reference sequence). This CDR3 spans 15 amino acids. V gave up 4 bases and J gave up 0 bases; unmatched junction bases: 7. The chain's CDR3 is CAWTPGLAISYEQYF. The CDR3 DNA follows: TGTGCCTGGACTCCGGGACTAGCCATCTCCTACGAGCAGTACTTC. The complete variable domain, with remaining parts taken from reference TRBV30 and TRBJ2-7, reads SQTIHQWPATLVQPVGSPLSLECTVEGTSNPNLYWYRQAAGRGLQLLFYSVGIGQISSEVPQNLSASRPQDRQFILSSKKLLLSDSGFYLCAWTPGLAISYEQYFGPGTRLTVT.

J is TRBJ1-1 and V is TRBV10-2; D is possibly TRBD1 (6 bases). This CDR3 has 12 residues. The V end was cut by 5 bases, the J end by 5 bases, with 9 bases between. Per germline, CDR1 WSHSY and CDR2 SAAADI. CDR3 region: CASSHRETEAFF. The CDR3 DNA reads TGCGCCAGCAGTCACAGGGAAACTGAAGCTTTCTTT.

The rearrangement links TRBV30 to TRBJ1-2; TRBD1 matches at 7 bases. The V gene's germline CDR1 is GTSNPN and CDR2 SVGIG (reference sequence). CDR3 length: 12 residues. V dropped 3 bases and J dropped 7; count of bases not matched to a gene: 5. Here the CDR3 reads CAWRQGVAGYTF. As DNA, the CDR3 is TGTGCCTGGAGGCAGGGGGTGGCTGGCTACACCTTC.

A single count supports this clone. V usage is TRBV6-4 and J usage is TRBJ1-2; 7 nucleotides line up with TRBD1. The CDR3 runs 13 residues. CDR1 and CDR2 (germline): MRHNA, SNTAGT. Trimming removed 5 bases from V and 7 bases from J; junction bases left unmatched: 7. CDR3 loop: CASSPTGQSGYTF. CDR3 coding DNA: TGTGCCAGCAGTCCGACAGGGCAGAGTGGCTACACCTTC.

The chain uses TRBV19 and TRBJ2-1, with 7 bases identical to TRBD1. Germline V gene lookup returns CDR1 LNHDA and CDR2 SQIVND (reference sequence). Unmatched junction bases numbered 8, after V lost 3 bases and J lost 0 bases. The CDR3 length is 17 residues. The CDR3 nucleotides read TGTGCCAGTAGTATGGGGACAGCCCCCGTCTCCTACAATGAGCAGTTCTTC. This translates into CASSMGTAPVSYNEQFF.

V usage is TRBV5-6 and J usage is TRBJ1-5, with 8 bases aligning to TRBD1. Germline lookup yields CDR1 SGHDT and CDR2 YYEEEE. The CDR3 is 14 amino acids. Trimming cost V 4 bases and J 6 bases; bases outside gene matches: 6. The chain's CDR3 is CASSVDRGGQPQHF. As DNA, the CDR3 is TGTGCCAGCAGCGTAGACAGGGGTGGTCAGCCCCAGCATTTT.